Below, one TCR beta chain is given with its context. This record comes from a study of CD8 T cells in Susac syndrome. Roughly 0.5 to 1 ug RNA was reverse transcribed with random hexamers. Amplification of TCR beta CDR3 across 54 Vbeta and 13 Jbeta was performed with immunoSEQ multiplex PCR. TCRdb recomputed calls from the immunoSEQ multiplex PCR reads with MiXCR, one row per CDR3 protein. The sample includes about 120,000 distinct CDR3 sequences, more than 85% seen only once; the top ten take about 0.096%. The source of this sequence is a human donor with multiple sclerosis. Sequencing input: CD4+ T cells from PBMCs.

This CDR3 is CASSYSGDSYNSPLHF. CDR3 in DNA: TGTGCCAGCAGTTACTCAGGGGACTCCTATAATTCACCCCTCCACTTT. The chain has TRBV6-6 and TRBJ1-6, with D perhaps matching TRBD1 (5 bases). V shed 0 bases and J shed 0 bases, with 6 bases lying between them. This CDR3 contains 16 residues. Germline CDR1 and CDR2: MNHNY and SVGAGI (reference sequence).